This T cell receptor (beta chain) is drawn from a study of Graves' ophthalmopathy and Graves' hyperthyroidism. RNA transcripts provided the template for amplifying TCR beta CDR3 regions. First-round RT-PCR used HTBI primers; second-round multiplex PCR followed. TCRdb re-called the multiplex PCR reads through MiXCR, storing one row per CDR3 protein. The profile shows 680,000 or so distinct CDR3 sequences, 20% to 25% of them singletons. The V end lost 5 bases, the J end lost 4 bases, and 11 bases lay between the germline ends. This CDR3 comprises 13 residues. CDR1 and CDR2 (germline): MNHNS, SASEGT. This clonotype was recorded only once. Enrollment excluded any patients with other autoimmune diseases, uncontrolled infections, pregnancy or lactation.

The V gene is TRBV6-1, the J gene TRBJ1-2; D may be TRBD1 (6 bases). The clonotype comes from a woman between 18 and 30 years old with stable Graves' hyperthyroidism. Some clones in this sample may be carry-over from other donors' samples. Input material: peripheral blood. CDR3 amino acids: CASSNQGIYGYTF. The CDR3 DNA follows: TGTGCCAGCAGTAATCAGGGGATCTATGGCTACACCTTC.